The present T cell receptor beta chain was sequenced within a study of CD8+ T cells in alopecia areata. General observations from the study: Relative to mice, TCR sharing across patients was less clear, a difference possibly HLA-related. One nonresponder makes the tie between baseline CD8+ expansion and response uncertain.

cDNA prepared by RNA extraction and subsequent reverse transcription served as the template for sequencing. Measured with immunoSEQ multiplex PCR; TCRdb has only the in-frame clones, and not every one. The profile shows 95,000 to 110,000 clones, approximately 90% of them singletons. The treatment was: oral pan-JAK inhibitor, 5-10 mg twice daily. Punch biopsies of lesional scalp, plus peripheral blood, were taken from alopecia areata patients. Cell sorting on a FACSAria was used to separate CD4+ and CD8+ T cells from the PBMCs. Notes on this clone: Its antigen is as yet unknown.

The CDR3 runs to 16 residues. CDR1 and CDR2 from the germline V gene are SEHNR and FQNEAQ (reference sequence). V shed 5 bases, J shed 8 bases, and the junction held 6 bases outside the gene matches. V gene TRBV7-9 combines with J gene TRBJ2-1, with 16 positions matching TRBD2. This TCR derives from a human donor with alopecia areata. Sequencing used CD8+ T cells sorted from blood, obtained around week 31, from a patient treated with tofacitinib. The DNA for the CDR3 is TGTGCCAGCAGCGGGGGGACTAGCGGGAGGGAGGATGAGCAGTTCTTC. Translating gives CASSGGTSGREDEQFF.